This T cell receptor beta chain was identified during a study of identical twins. In TCRdb, the 5' RACE reads were re-called with MiXCR into one record per CDR3 protein. The table shows about 470,000 distinct CDR3 sequences, with 20% to 25% occurring only once. V lost 7 bases and J 9 bases, leaving 19 bases between the germline ends. The CDR3 totals 14 residues. Germline-derived CDR1 and CDR2 are LGHNA and YSLEER. The data also belong to a second study, concerning T cells expressing NK-cell markers.

The sequence was collected from a woman between 18 and 29 years old in good health. The sequenced material came from CD4+ T cells sorted from blood. The chain uses TRBV4-3 and TRBJ2-1, with D tentatively TRBD2 (6 bases). The CDR3 protein is CASMVRAGSGEQFF. CDR3 DNA: TGCGCCAGCATGGTTAGGGCGGGGTCAGGTGAGCAGTTCTTC.